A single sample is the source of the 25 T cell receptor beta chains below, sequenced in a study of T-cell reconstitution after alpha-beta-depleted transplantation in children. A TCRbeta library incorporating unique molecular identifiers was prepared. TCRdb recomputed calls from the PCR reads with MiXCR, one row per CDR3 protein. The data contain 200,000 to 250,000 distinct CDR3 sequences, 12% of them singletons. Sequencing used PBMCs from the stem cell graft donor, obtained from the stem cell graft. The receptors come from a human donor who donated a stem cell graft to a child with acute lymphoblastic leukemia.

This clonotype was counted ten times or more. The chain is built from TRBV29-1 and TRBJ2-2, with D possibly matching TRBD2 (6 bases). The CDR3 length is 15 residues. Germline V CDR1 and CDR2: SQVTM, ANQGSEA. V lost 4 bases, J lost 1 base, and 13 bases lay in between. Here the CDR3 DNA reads TGCAGCGTTGCCGGGGGTACAAGGAACACCGGGGAGCTGTTTTTT. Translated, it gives CSVAGGTRNTGELFF.

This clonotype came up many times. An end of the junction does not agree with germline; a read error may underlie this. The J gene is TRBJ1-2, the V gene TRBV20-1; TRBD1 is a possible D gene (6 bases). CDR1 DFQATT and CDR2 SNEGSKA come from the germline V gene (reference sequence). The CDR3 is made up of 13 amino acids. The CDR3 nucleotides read TGCAGTGCAAGAGGGGGGATGATAGGGGGCTACACCTTC. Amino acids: CSARGGMIGGYTF.

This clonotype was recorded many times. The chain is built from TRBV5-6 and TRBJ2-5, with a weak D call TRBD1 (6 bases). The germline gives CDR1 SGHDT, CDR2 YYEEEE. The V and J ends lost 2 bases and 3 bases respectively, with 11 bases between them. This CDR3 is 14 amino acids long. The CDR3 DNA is TGTGCCAGCAGCTTACAGGGACGGGAAGAGACCCAGTACTTC. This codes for CASSLQGREETQYF.

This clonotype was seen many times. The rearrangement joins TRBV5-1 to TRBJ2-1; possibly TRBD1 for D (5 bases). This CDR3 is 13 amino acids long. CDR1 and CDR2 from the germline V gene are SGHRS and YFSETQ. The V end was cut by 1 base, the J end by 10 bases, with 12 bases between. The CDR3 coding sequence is TGCGCCAGCAGCTTGCAGACAGCCCAGGAGCAGTTCTTC. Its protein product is CASSLQTAQEQFF.

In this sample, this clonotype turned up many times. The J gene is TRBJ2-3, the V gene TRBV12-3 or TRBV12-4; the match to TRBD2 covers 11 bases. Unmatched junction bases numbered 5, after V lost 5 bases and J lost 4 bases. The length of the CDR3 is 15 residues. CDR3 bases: TGTGCCAGCAGTCCGGGACTAGCGGTCGCAGATACGCAGTATTTT. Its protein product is CASSPGLAVADTQYF.

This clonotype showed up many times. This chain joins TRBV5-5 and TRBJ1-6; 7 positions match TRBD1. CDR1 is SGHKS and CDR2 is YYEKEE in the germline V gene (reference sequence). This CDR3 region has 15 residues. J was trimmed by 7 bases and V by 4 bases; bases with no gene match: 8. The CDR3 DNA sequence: TGTGCCAGCAGCATAGCACAGGGGTACAATTCACCCCTCCACTTT. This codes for CASSIAQGYNSPLHF.

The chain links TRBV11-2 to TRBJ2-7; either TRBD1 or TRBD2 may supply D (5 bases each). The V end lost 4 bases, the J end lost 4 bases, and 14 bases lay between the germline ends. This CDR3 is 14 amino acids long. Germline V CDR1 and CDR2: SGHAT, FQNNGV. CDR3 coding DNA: TGTGCCAGCAGCTACGTGGGGGTGCGGTACGAGCAGTACTTC. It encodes CASSYVGVRYEQYF.

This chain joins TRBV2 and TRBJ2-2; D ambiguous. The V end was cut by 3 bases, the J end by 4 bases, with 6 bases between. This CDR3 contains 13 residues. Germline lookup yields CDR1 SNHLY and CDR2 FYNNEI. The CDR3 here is CASSDRLTGELFF. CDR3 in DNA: TGTGCCAGCAGTGACAGACTCACCGGGGAGCTGTTTTTT.

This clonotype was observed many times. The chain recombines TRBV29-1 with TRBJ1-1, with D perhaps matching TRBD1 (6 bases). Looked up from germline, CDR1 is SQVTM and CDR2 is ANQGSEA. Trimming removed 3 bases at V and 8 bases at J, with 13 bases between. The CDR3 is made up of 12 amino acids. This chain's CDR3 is CSVDKQGVEAFF. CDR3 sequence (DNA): TGCAGCGTTGATAAACAGGGTGTCGAAGCTTTCTTT. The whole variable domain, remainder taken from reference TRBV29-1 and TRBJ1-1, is SAVISQKPSRDICQRGTSLTIQCQVDSQVTMMFWYRQQPGQSLTLIATANQGSEATYESGFVIDKFPISRPNLTFSTLTVSNMSPEDSSIYLCSVDKQGVEAFFGQGTRLTVV.

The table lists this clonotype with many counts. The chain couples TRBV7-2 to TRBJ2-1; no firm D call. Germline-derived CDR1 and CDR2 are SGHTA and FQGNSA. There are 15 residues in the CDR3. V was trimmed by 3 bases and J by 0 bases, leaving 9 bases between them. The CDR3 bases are TGTGCCAGCAGCTTTGTCCGCGGCTCCTACAATGAGCAGTTCTTC. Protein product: CASSFVRGSYNEQFF. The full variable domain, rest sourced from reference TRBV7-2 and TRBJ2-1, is GAGVSQSPSNKVTEKGKDVELRCDPISGHTALYWYRQSLGQGLEFLIYFQGNSAPDKSGLPSDRFSAERTGGSVSTLTIQRTQQEDSAVYLCASSFVRGSYNEQFFGPGTRLTVL.

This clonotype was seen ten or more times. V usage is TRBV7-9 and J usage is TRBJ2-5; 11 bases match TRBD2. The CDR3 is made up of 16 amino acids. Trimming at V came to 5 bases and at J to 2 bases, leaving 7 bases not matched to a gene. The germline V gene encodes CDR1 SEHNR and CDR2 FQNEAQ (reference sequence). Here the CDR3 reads CASSTRLAGRQETQYF. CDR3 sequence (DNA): TGTGCCAGCAGCACCCGACTAGCGGGGCGTCAAGAGACCCAGTACTTC. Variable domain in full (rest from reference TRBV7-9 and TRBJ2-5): DTGVSQNPRHKITKRGQNVTFRCDPISEHNRLYWYRQTLGQGPEFLTYFQNEAQLEKSRLLSDRFSAERPKGSFSTLEIQRTEQGDSAMYLCASSTRLAGRQETQYFGPGTRLLVL.

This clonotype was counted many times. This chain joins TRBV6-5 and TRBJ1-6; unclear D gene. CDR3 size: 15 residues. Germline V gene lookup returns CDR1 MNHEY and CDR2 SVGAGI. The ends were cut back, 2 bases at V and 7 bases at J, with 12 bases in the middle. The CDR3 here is CASSYIGSWNSPLHF. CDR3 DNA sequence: TGTGCCAGCAGTTACATAGGGAGTTGGAATTCACCCCTCCACTTT.

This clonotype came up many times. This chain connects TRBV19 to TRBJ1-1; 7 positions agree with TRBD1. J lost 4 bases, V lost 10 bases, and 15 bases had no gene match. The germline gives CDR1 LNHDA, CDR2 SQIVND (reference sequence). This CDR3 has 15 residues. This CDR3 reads CATRSQPQGSTEAFF. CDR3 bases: TGTGCCACAAGATCCCAGCCACAGGGGAGCACTGAAGCTTTCTTT.

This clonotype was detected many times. The CDR3 is CASSEWGGISYNEQFF. In nucleotides, the CDR3 is TGTGCCAGCAGTGAATGGGGGGGGATCTCCTACAATGAGCAGTTCTTC. The chain is built from TRBV25-1 and TRBJ2-1; 7 bases map to TRBD2. The CDR3 loop spans 16 amino acids. Germline V gene data show CDR1 as MGHDK and CDR2 as SYGVNS. Trimming removed 1 base from V and 0 bases from J; junction bases left unmatched: 3. Drawing the rest from reference TRBV25-1 and TRBJ2-1, the complete variable domain is EADIYQTPRYLVIGTGKKITLECSQTMGHDKMYWYQQDPGMELHLIHYSYGVNSTEKGDLSSESTVSRIRTEHFPLTLESARPSHTSQYLCASSEWGGISYNEQFFGPGTRLTVL.

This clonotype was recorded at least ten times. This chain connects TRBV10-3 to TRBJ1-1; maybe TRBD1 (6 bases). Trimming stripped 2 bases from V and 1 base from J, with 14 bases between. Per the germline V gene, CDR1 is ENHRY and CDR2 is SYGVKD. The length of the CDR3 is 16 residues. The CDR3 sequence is CAISEVKGHSNTEAFF. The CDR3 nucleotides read TGTGCCATCAGTGAGGTAAAGGGACACTCGAACACTGAAGCTTTCTTT.

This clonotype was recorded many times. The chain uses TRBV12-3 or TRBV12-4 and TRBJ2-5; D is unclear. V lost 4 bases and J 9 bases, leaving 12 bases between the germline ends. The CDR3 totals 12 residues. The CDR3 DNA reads TGTGCCAGCAGTTCGAGGCCGGCGGCCCAGTACTTC. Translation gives CASSSRPAAQYF.

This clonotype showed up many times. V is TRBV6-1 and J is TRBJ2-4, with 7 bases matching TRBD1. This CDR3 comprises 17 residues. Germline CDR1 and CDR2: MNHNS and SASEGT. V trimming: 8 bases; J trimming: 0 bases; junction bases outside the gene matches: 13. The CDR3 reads CASGGQSTYVAKNIQYF. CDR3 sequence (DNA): TGTGCCAGCGGGGGACAGAGCACTTATGTAGCCAAAAACATTCAGTACTTC.

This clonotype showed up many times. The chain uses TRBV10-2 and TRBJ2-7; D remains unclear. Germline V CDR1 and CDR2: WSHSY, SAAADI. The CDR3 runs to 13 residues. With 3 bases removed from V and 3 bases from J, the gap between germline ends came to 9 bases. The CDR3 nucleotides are TGCGCCAGCAGTGAAAACAGCTTCTACGAGCAGTACTTC. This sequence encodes CASSENSFYEQYF.

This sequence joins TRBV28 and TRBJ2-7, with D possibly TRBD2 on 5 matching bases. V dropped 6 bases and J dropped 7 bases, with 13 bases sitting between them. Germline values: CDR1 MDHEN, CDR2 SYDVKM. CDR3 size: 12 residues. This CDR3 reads CASRHHPGEQYF. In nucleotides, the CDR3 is TGTGCCAGCAGACATCACCCGGGGGAGCAGTACTTC. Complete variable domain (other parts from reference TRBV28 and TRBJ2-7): DVKVTQSSRYLVKRTGEKVFLECVQDMDHENMFWYRQDPGLGLRLIYFSYDVKMKEKGDIPEGYSVSREKKERFSLILESASTNQTSMYLCASRHHPGEQYFGPGTRLTVT.

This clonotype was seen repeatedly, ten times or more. The DNA for the CDR3 is TGCAGTGCTAGAAGATTGGGTTTGAATTCACCCCTCCACTTT. Translated: CSARRLGLNSPLHF. The chain couples TRBV20-1 to TRBJ1-6; D remains unclear. The germline V gene has CDR1 DFQATT and CDR2 SNEGSKA (reference sequence). The CDR3 covers 14 residues. Trimming shortened V by 2 bases and J by 7 bases, and 12 bases separated the two germline ends.

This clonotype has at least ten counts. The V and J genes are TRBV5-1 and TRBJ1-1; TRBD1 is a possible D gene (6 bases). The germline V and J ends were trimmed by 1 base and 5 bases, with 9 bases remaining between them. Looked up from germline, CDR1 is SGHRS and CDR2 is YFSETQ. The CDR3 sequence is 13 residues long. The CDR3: CASSLRGETEAFF. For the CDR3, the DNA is TGCGCCAGCAGCTTGAGGGGGGAGACTGAAGCTTTCTTT.

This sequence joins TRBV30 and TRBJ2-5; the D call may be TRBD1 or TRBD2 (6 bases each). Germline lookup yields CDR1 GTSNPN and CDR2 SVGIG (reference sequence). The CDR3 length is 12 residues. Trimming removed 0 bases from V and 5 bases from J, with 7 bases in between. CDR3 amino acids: CAWSVGGETQYF. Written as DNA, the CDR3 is TGTGCCTGGAGTGTAGGGGGGGAGACCCAGTACTTC. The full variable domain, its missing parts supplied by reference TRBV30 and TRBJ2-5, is SQTIHQWPATLVQPVGSPLSLECTVEGTSNPNLYWYRQAAGRGLQLLFYSVGIGQISSEVPQNLSASRPQDRQFILSSKKLLLSDSGFYLCAWSVGGETQYFGPGTRLLVL.

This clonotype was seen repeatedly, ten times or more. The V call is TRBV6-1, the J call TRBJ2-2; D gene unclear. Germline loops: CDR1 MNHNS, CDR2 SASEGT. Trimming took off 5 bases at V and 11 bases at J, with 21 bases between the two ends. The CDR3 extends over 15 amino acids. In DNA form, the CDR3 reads TGTGCCAGCAGTCCCCTTTTGGGGTTTGGCGTCGAGCTGTTTTTT. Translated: CASSPLLGFGVELFF.

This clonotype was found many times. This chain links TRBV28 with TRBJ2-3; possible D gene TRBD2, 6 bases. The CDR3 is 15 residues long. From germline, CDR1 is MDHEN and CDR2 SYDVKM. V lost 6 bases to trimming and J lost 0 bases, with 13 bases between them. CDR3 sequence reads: CASRPLARSTDTQYF. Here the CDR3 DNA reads TGTGCCAGCAGGCCTCTAGCGAGGAGCACAGATACGCAGTATTTT.

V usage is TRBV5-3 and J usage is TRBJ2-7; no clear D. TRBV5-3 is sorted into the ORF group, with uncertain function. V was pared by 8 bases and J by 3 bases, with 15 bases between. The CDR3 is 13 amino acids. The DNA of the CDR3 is TGTGCCAGGGGCCTCGGGCCCCTCTACGAGCAGTACTTC. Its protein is CARGLGPLYEQYF.